These 21 T cell receptor beta chains share one sample of origin, sequenced in a study of T cells in localized non-small cell lung cancer. Only in-frame clones appear in the TCRdb table, and some are missing; sequencing was by immunoSEQ multiplex PCR. Here the sample spans 30,000 to 40,000 clones, more than 75% being singletons. The sample consisted of peripheral blood, taken before any cancer treatment. These TCRs come from a male donor older than 55 with stage II squamous cell lung carcinoma.

The J gene is TRBJ2-5, the V gene TRBV7-9; 13 bases map to TRBD2. Germline CDR1 is SEHNR and CDR2 is FQNEAQ (reference sequence). The CDR3 contains 16 residues. V dropped 5 bases and J dropped 5; count of bases not matched to a gene: 8. The CDR3 loop reads CASSPGTSGTWETQYF. The DNA for the CDR3 is TGTGCCAGCAGCCCGGGGACTAGCGGGACGTGGGAGACCCAGTACTTC. The full variable domain, rest sourced from reference TRBV7-9 and TRBJ2-5, is DTGVSQNPRHKITKRGQNVTFRCDPISEHNRLYWYRQTLGQGPEFLTYFQNEAQLEKSRLLSDRFSAERPKGSFSTLEIQRTEQGDSAMYLCASSPGTSGTWETQYFGPGTRLLVL.

The chain is built from TRBV27 and TRBJ2-3, with D perhaps TRBD2 (5 bases). V was pared by 5 bases and J by 3 bases, with 18 bases between. The CDR3 length is 16 residues. CDR1 is MNHEY, CDR2 SMNVEV, per germline (reference sequence). CDR3 region: CASSPLREFATDTQYF. The CDR3 nucleotides read TGTGCCAGCAGTCCACTGAGGGAATTCGCAACAGATACGCAGTATTTT.

The V gene is TRBV6-5, the J gene TRBJ1-1, with a possible D match to TRBD1 (5 bases). Germline values: CDR1 MNHEY, CDR2 SVGAGI. This CDR3 has 13 residues. V lost 4 bases and J lost 6, with 12 bases in between. CDR3 DNA: TGTGCCAGCAGTTCCCCCGGGGGACCTGAAGCTTTCTTT. Protein: CASSSPGGPEAFF.

The chain carries TRBV4-2 and TRBJ2-7; TRBD2 matches 9 bases. CDR3 length: 15 amino acids. In germline, CDR1 is LGHNA, CDR2 YNFKEQ. V shed 4 bases, J shed 3 bases, and the junction held 7 bases outside the gene matches. The CDR3 nucleotides are TGTGCCAGCAGCCTCTTAGCGGGAGACAACTACGAGCAGTACTTC. The encoded protein is CASSLLAGDNYEQYF.

Notes on this clone: One end of the junction is discordant with germline, which a read error may explain. The chain couples TRBV7-7 to TRBJ2-5; D is uncertain. The CDR3 sequence is 15 residues long. CDR1 and CDR2 from the germline V gene are SSHAT and FNYEAQ (reference sequence). Here the CDR3 reads CASSLGAAAQETQYF. The CDR3 nucleotides read TGTGCTAGCAGCTTAGGAGCTGCAGCCCAAGAGACCCAGTACTTC.

The rearrangement joins TRBV27 to TRBJ2-6, with D maybe TRBD1 (6 bases). The CDR3 runs to 20 residues. Trimming shortened V by 2 bases and J by 0 bases, and 20 bases separated the two germline ends. Germline assignment: CDR1 MNHEY and CDR2 SMNVEV (reference sequence). The CDR3 here is CASSLRSSQGSPSGANVLTF. The DNA for the CDR3 is TGTGCCAGCAGTTTACGGAGTTCACAGGGCTCTCCCTCTGGGGCCAACGTCCTGACTTTC.

The chain joins TRBV5-1 to TRBJ2-1, with 9 nucleotides matching TRBD2. The length of the CDR3 is 17 residues. Germline V CDR1 and CDR2: SGHRS, YFSETQ. V lost 0 bases to trimming and J lost 7 bases; unmatched junction nucleotides: 11. In DNA form, the CDR3 reads TGCGCCAGCAGCTTGGGACTAGCGGCCCGACTACCTAATGAGCAGTTCTTC. Amino acids: CASSLGLAARLPNEQFF.

V gene TRBV7-3 combines with J gene TRBJ1-2; possible D gene TRBD1, 5 bases. Germline assignment: CDR1 SGHTA and CDR2 FQGTGA. Trimming shortened V by 5 bases and J by 0 bases, and 10 bases separated the two germline ends. CDR3 length: 14 amino acids. CDR3 sequence reads: CASSPGRANYGYTF. DNA for the CDR3: TGTGCCAGCAGCCCTGGCAGGGCTAACTATGGCTACACCTTC.

The chain uses TRBV5-1 and TRBJ2-5; TRBD1 aligns across 8 bases. Per germline, CDR1 SGHRS and CDR2 YFSETQ. V trimming: 4 bases; J trimming: 4 bases; junction bases outside the gene matches: 6. The CDR3 extends over 14 amino acids. CDR3 coding DNA: TGCGCCAGCAGCCCCAAGACAGGGGTAGAGACCCAGTACTTC. It encodes CASSPKTGVETQYF.

This clone was observed a few times. The gene calls are TRBV11-1 and TRBJ1-1; 9 bases map to TRBD1. The ends lost 0 bases at V and 3 bases at J; junction bases unmatched: 2. CDR1 SGHAT and CDR2 FQDESV come from the germline V gene (reference sequence). This CDR3 contains 15 residues. The CDR3 protein is CASSLAGTGYTEAFF. In DNA form, the CDR3 reads TGTGCCAGCAGCTTAGCCGGGACAGGGTACACTGAAGCTTTCTTT.

This chain connects TRBV29-1 to TRBJ2-1; D ambiguous. Germline CDR1 and CDR2: SQVTM and ANQGSEA. The V gene lost 2 bases and the J gene lost 0 bases, with 14 bases spanning the gap. The CDR3 loop spans 16 amino acids. The CDR3 DNA is TGCAGCGTTGAACCGTGGAGTTCTCACTCCTACAATGAGCAGTTCTTC. This gives the protein CSVEPWSSHSYNEQFF.

The chain recombines TRBV10-1 with TRBJ1-5; 7 bases line up with TRBD1. From germline, CDR1 is WNHNN and CDR2 SYGVQD (reference sequence). V was clipped by 4 bases and J by 6 bases; unmatched bases: 6. The length of the CDR3 is 14 residues. The CDR3 bases are TGCGCCAGCAGTGGAGGGGGCGCGGGTCAGCCCCAGCATTTT. Residues: CASSGGGAGQPQHF.

In this sample, this clone turned up a few times. The V gene is TRBV11-1, the J gene TRBJ1-6; TRBD1 might be the D (5 bases). Germline-derived CDR1 and CDR2 are SGHAT and FQDESV (reference sequence). This CDR3 has 16 residues. V shed 3 bases and J shed 7 bases, with 16 bases lying between them. CDR3 sequence: CASSFGPGRGNSPLHF. The CDR3 nucleotides are TGTGCCAGCAGCTTTGGCCCGGGACGGGGGAATTCACCCCTCCACTTT.

This clone is labeled as medium-sized. The CDR3 sequence: CSVLTSGRSYNEQFF. For the CDR3, the DNA is TGCAGCGTCCTGACTAGCGGGAGGTCCTACAATGAGCAGTTCTTC. V gene TRBV29-1 combines with J gene TRBJ2-1; 13 nucleotides agree with TRBD2. This CDR3 region has 15 residues. V gave up 6 bases and J gave up 1 base; unmatched junction bases: 3. The V gene's germline CDR1 is SQVTM and CDR2 ANQGSEA.

The chain uses TRBV27 and TRBJ2-2; 9 bases match TRBD2. This CDR3 comprises 18 residues. Germline CDR1 reads MNHEY; CDR2 reads SMNVEV (reference sequence). J lost 7 bases, V lost 5 bases, and 17 bases had no gene match. The CDR3 here is CASSQTGTSRVMGGELFF. The CDR3 DNA sequence: TGTGCCAGCAGTCAGACCGGGACTAGCAGGGTCATGGGCGGGGAGCTGTTTTTT.

V usage is TRBV6-5 and J usage is TRBJ1-2, with 7 bases matching TRBD1. The V gene's germline CDR1 is MNHEY and CDR2 SVGAGI. V dropped 6 bases and J dropped 3; count of bases not matched to a gene: 4. The CDR3 has 13 amino acids. The CDR3 sequence: CASSQGQHYGYTF. CDR3 nucleotides: TGTGCCAGCAGCCAGGGACAGCACTATGGCTACACCTTC.

The chain is built from TRBV29-1 and TRBJ1-1; 9 nucleotides match TRBD1. CDR1 and CDR2 from the germline V gene are SQVTM and ANQGSEA. The CDR3 length is 14 residues. V dropped 7 bases and J dropped 2; count of bases not matched to a gene: 8. The CDR3 region has the DNA TGCAGCGCCCAAAGGACAGGGGCCAACACTGAAGCTTTCTTT. This codes for CSAQRTGANTEAFF. The full variable domain, rest sourced from reference TRBV29-1 and TRBJ1-1, is SAVISQKPSRDICQRGTSLTIQCQVDSQVTMMFWYRQQPGQSLTLIATANQGSEATYESGFVIDKFPISRPNLTFSTLTVSNMSPEDSSIYLCSAQRTGANTEAFFGQGTRLTVV.

The genes are TRBV9 and TRBJ1-2; the D is unclear. Germline V gene lookup returns CDR1 SGDLS and CDR2 YYNGEE. The V end was cut by 2 bases, the J end by 2 bases, with 7 bases between. The CDR3 has 13 residues. The CDR3 DNA reads as TGTGCCAGCAGCGTGGAGACCAACTATGGCTACACCTTC. Translation: CASSVETNYGYTF.

J is TRBJ1-4 and V is TRBV18; maybe TRBD1 (5 bases). Germline V lookup: CDR1 KGHSH, CDR2 LQKENI. Trimming removed 1 base from V and 7 bases from J, with 19 bases in between. The CDR3 is 17 amino acids. The CDR3, as DNA: TGTGCCAGCTCACCACGGAGGGGTGATCGTACTGGTGAAAAACTGTTTTTT. The encoded protein is CASSPRRGDRTGEKLFF.

The chain has TRBV30 and TRBJ2-7; D not resolved. The ends were cut back, 4 bases at V and 6 bases at J, with 13 bases in the middle. The CDR3 consists of 12 residues. Looked up from germline, CDR1 is GTSNPN and CDR2 is SVGIG (reference sequence). CDR3 nucleotide sequence: TGTGCCTGGACCCGTCCCGGCCTCGAGCAGTACTTC. Protein sequence: CAWTRPGLEQYF.

This sequence joins TRBV18 and TRBJ1-6, with TRBD1 matching over 9 bases. CDR3 length equals 16 residues. J was trimmed by 7 bases and V by 6 bases; bases with no gene match: 10. The germline V gene has CDR1 KGHSH and CDR2 LQKENI. The CDR3 protein is CASSPGTGKTNSPLHF. DNA for the CDR3: TGTGCCAGCTCTCCCGGGACAGGGAAGACGAATTCACCCCTCCACTTT.